This is a list of T cell receptor beta chains from one sample in a study of immune characteristics of hereditary and idiopathic chronic pancreatitis. Profiled with immunoSEQ multiplex PCR; TCRdb holds only in-frame clones, not every one. The sample records about 13,000 clones, roughly 80% being singletons. Sequenced: pancreas tissue with hereditary chronic pancreatitis. Every receptor here comes from a human donor with chronic pancreatitis. The CDR3 runs from the conserved cysteine through the conserved F or W. The order of the fields is V gene, J gene, D gene, clone size, CDR3 DNA, CDR3 protein. The D gene is left open where the match is weak. Clone size is stated in some rows and not others, as once, few, many or a class when expanded.

TRBV5-4	TRBJ2-1	.	.	TGTGCCAGCATCAGAGACAGAAACTACAATGAGCAGTTCTTC	CASIRDRNYNEQFF
TRBV6-1	TRBJ2-7	.	.	TGTGCCAGCAGTGACCCGAGCCGATTCTCCTACGAGCAGTACTTC	CASSDPSRFSYEQYF
TRBV7-2	TRBJ1-1	TRBD1	few	TGTGCCAGCAGCCGGCAGGGGGCGGTTAGCACTGAAGCTTTCTTT	CASSRQGAVSTEAFF
TRBV5-8	TRBJ2-1	.	few	TGTGCCAGCAGCTTGGCGGGGTACGGTGAGCAGTTCTTC	CASSLAGYGEQFF
TRBV6-5	TRBJ1-5	.	.	TGTGCCAGCAGTCACCCTGATCAGCCCCAGCATTTT	CASSHPDQPQHF
TRBV29-1	TRBJ2-7	TRBD1	.	TGCAGCGTGGGAACCTTCCGGGACAGGGACCACGAGCAGTACTTC	CSVGTFRDRDHEQYF
TRBV4-1	TRBJ2-1	TRBD2	.	TGCGCCAGCAGCCAAGCCCGGACTAGCGGGAGTGGGGAGCAGTTCTTC	CASSQARTSGSGEQFF
TRBV5-4	TRBJ2-1	.	.	TGTGCCAGCAGCTCCCTCACCGAACCTAACAATGAGCAGTTCTTC	CASSSLTEPNNEQFF
TRBV9	TRBJ2-7	TRBD1	.	TGTGCCAGCAGCGTCGGGACAGAGTACAACTACGAGCAGTACTTC	CASSVGTEYNYEQYF
TRBV28	TRBJ2-5	TRBD2	.	TGTGCCAGCAGTTTCGGCGGGAGGGCCGGAGAGACCCAGTACTTC	CASSFGGRAGETQYF
TRBV21-1	TRBJ2-5	.	.	TGTGCCAAAACCCCAGAAGACAGTCAAGAGACCCAGTACTTC	CAKTPEDSQETQYF
TRBV20-1	TRBJ2-1	.	.	TGCAGTGCCTCTCCGCTCCGGGAGCAGTTCTTC	CSASPLREQFF
TRBV4-2	TRBJ2-7	.	.	TGTGCCAGCAGCCAAGCTTCTAGCCCTTACGAGCAGTACTTC	CASSQASSPYEQYF
TRBV25-1	TRBJ1-2	.	.	TGTGCCAGCAGTTTCGAGGGTTTTAGGGGCTACACCTTC	CASSFEGFRGYTF
TRBV28	TRBJ1-5	.	.	TGTGCCAGCAGTAATGGGGGTCGCAATCAGCCCCAGCATTTT	CASSNGGRNQPQHF
TRBV5-1	TRBJ1-5	.	.	TGCGCCAGCAGCTTGGAGATGGGGGGGCAGCCCCAGCATTTT	CASSLEMGGQPQHF
TRBV7-8	TRBJ2-5	TRBD1	.	TGTGCCAGCAGCATGACAGGGCTAAAAGAGACCCAGTACTTC	CASSMTGLKETQYF
TRBV15	TRBJ2-3	TRBD1	.	TGTGCCACCAGCAGGGACAGGTTTGTGCAGTATTTT	CATSRDRFVQYF
TRBV7-6	TRBJ2-1	.	.	TGTGCCAGCAGTCCAAGCTTAGGGACGCAAGAGTTCTTC	CASSPSLGTQEFF
TRBV7-9	TRBJ1-2	.	few	TGTGCCAGCAGCTTAGTTGCCTATGGCTACACCTTC	CASSLVAYGYTF
TRBV5-8	TRBJ1-2	.	.	TGTGCCAGCAGCTTAGGGAACTATGGCTACACCTTC	CASSLGNYGYTF
TRBV28	TRBJ2-3	.	once	TGTGCCAGCAGCGCCGTCAGTCCAGATACGCAGTATTTT	CASSAVSPDTQYF
TRBV3-1/TRBV3-2	TRBJ1-4	TRBD1	.	TGTGCCAGCAGCCAGACGACAGGGCAACGGGAAAAACTGTTTTTT	CASSQTTGQREKLFF